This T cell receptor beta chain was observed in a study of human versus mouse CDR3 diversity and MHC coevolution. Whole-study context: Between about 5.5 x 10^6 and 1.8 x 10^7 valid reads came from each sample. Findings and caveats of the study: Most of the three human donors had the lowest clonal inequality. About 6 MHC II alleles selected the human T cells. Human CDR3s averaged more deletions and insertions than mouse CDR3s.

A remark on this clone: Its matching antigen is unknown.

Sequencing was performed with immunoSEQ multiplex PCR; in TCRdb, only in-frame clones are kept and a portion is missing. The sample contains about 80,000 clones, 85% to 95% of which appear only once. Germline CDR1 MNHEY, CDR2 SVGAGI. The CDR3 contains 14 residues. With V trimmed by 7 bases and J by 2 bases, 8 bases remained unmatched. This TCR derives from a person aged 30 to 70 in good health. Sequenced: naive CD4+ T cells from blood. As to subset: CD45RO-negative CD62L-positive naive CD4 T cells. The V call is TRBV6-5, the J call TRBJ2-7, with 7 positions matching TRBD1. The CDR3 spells CASNLRDSTYEQYF. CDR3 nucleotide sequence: TGTGCCAGCAATCTCCGGGACAGTACCTACGAGCAGTACTTC.